Following are 12 T cell receptor beta chains from one sample sequenced in a study of T cells in Graves' hyperthyroidism and ophthalmopathy. The source material, RNA transcripts, was used to amplify TCR beta CDR3 regions. The HTBI set primed first-round TCR CDR3 RT-PCR. TCRdb ran MiXCR on the multiplex PCR reads and lists one entry per CDR3 protein. The sample lists some 510,000 distinct CDR3 sequences; less than 25% were seen once. Sequenced input: blood. Receptors originate from a man younger than 35 with Graves' hyperthyroidism.

This chain links TRBV12-3 or TRBV12-4 with TRBJ2-7; 10 bases match TRBD1. With 5 bases clipped from V and 12 bases from J, the junction kept 10 bases outside the gene matches. The CDR3 runs 13 residues. The CDR3 is CASSRDRGPSLYF. For the CDR3, the DNA is TGTGCCAGCAGTCGGGACAGGGGTCCCTCTTTGTACTTC.

This clonotype was picked up a small number of times. The CDR3, as DNA: TGTGCCAGCAGTTCTGGCGCTCGGGTAGGGAACACCGGGGAGCTGTTTTTT. Translation: CASSSGARVGNTGELFF. The chain joins TRBV27 to TRBJ2-2; D call uncertain. Germline V gene sequence: CDR1 MNHEY, CDR2 SMNVEV (reference sequence). There are 17 residues in the CDR3. The V end lost 4 bases, the J end lost 1 base, and 16 bases lay between the germline ends.

This clonotype was seen at least ten times. The chain employs TRBV5-1 and TRBJ1-1; 7 bases are a match to TRBD1. Germline V lookup: CDR1 SGHRS, CDR2 YFSETQ. The V gene end was trimmed by 3 bases and the J gene end by 5 bases; junction bases not matched to a gene: 10. The CDR3 has 15 amino acids. In DNA, the CDR3 is TGCGCCAGCAGCTCGTTACAGGGGCGAGGGACTGAAGCTTTCTTT. The encoded protein is CASSSLQGRGTEAFF.

This clonotype was recorded at least ten times. This chain connects TRBV2 to TRBJ2-7, with D hard to call. The CDR3 loop spans 13 amino acids. Deletions cut 1 base from V and 3 bases from J, with 7 bases between. Germline values: CDR1 SNHLY, CDR2 FYNNEI. CDR3 sequence: CASSEVADYEQYF. CDR3 coding DNA: TGTGCCAGCAGTGAAGTCGCTGACTACGAGCAGTACTTC.

This clonotype was found a few times. The chain uses TRBV18 and TRBJ2-7; weak D call: TRBD1 (6 bases). V gave up 3 bases and J gave up 3 bases, with 18 bases separating them. Per the germline V gene, CDR1 is KGHSH and CDR2 is LQKENI. The CDR3 extends over 16 amino acids. CDR3 protein: CASSPGDTYPYYEQYF. CDR3 nucleotides: TGTGCCAGCTCACCTGGGGACACCTACCCCTACTACGAGCAGTACTTC. Full variable domain (outside the CDR3, taken from reference TRBV18 and TRBJ2-7): NAGVMQNPRHLVRRRGQEARLRCSPMKGHSHVYWYRQLPEEGLKFMVYLQKENIIDESGMPKERFSAEFPKEGPSILRIQQVVRGDSAAYFCASSPGDTYPYYEQYFGPGTRLTVT.

Ten or more counts support this clonotype. This rearrangement joins TRBV6-5 to TRBJ1-1; tentatively, D is TRBD1 (5 bases). The V end was cut by 2 bases, the J end by 1 base, with 8 bases between. From germline, CDR1 is MNHEY and CDR2 SVGAGI. The CDR3 extends over 14 amino acids. The DNA of the CDR3 is TGTGCCAGCAGTTACGGCAGGGCGAACACTGAAGCTTTCTTT. As protein: CASSYGRANTEAFF.

This clonotype was observed at least ten times. Sequence at one end of the junction differs from germline and may be a read error. The CDR3 coding sequence is TGTGCCAGCAGCGTAGACGAGTCAGGGACCACTTCCCACTTC. It specifies CASSVDESGTTSHF. V and J are TRBV9 and TRBJ2-7; either TRBD1 or TRBD2 may supply D (5 bases each). This CDR3 has 14 amino acids. Germline V lookup: CDR1 SGDLS, CDR2 YYNGEE.

In its sample, this clonotype was seen many times. This chain joins TRBV20-1 and TRBJ2-5; no definite D call. The CDR3 loop spans 12 amino acids. V lost 1 base and J 4 bases, leaving 7 bases between the germline ends. Germline assignment: CDR1 DFQATT and CDR2 SNEGSKA (reference sequence). The CDR3 nucleotides are TGCAGTGCTAGAGGGGTGGGAGAGACCCAGTACTTC. As protein: CSARGVGETQYF.

This clonotype was seen at least ten times. J is TRBJ1-5 and V is TRBV19; no clear D. The germline CDR1 and CDR2 sequences are LNHDA and SQIVND (reference sequence). V lost 1 base and J 8 bases, leaving 9 bases between the germline ends. The CDR3 loop spans 13 amino acids. CDR3 in DNA: TGTGCCAGTAGTATAGGAGGTACTGAGCCCCAGCATTTT. As protein: CASSIGGTEPQHF.

This clonotype occurred many times. V and J are TRBV29-1 and TRBJ2-7, with a weak D call TRBD2 (5 bases). Germline lookup yields CDR1 SQVTM and CDR2 ANQGSEA. The ends were cut back, 2 bases at V and 5 bases at J, with 10 bases in the middle. This CDR3 contains 12 residues. This chain's CDR3 is CSVERGNNEQYF. The CDR3 bases are TGCAGCGTTGAACGGGGAAATAACGAGCAGTACTTC.

This clonotype came up many times. This rearrangement joins TRBV7-9 to TRBJ1-1, with D perhaps TRBD1 (5 bases). The length of the CDR3 is 14 residues. Germline V gene lookup returns CDR1 SEHNR and CDR2 FQNEAQ (reference sequence). Trimming shortened V by 1 base and J by 3 bases, and 9 bases separated the two germline ends. CDR3 nucleotides: TGTGCCAGCAGCTTAGAAGGGGCCGACACTGAAGCTTTCTTT. It codes for CASSLEGADTEAFF.

V is TRBV4-1 and J is TRBJ1-1; the D is unclear. The length of the CDR3 is 15 residues. Germline CDR1 reads MGHRA; CDR2 reads YSYEKL. The V end lost 4 bases, the J end lost 4 bases, and 16 bases lay between the germline ends. CDR3 residues: CASSLRISAATEAFF. CDR3 DNA sequence: TGCGCCAGCAGCCTCCGGATCTCCGCCGCCACTGAAGCTTTCTTT.